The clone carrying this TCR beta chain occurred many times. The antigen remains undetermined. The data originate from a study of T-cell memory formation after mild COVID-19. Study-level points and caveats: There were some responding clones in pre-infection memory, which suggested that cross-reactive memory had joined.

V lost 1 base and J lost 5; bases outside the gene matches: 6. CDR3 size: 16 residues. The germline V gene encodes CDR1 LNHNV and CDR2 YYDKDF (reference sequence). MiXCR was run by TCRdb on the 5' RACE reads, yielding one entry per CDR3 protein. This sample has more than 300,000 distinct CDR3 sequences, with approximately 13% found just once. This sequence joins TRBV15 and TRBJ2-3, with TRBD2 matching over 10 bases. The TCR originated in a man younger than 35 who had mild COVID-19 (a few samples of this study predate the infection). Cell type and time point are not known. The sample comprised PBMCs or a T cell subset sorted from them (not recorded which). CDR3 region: CATSRAHLAGEDTQYF. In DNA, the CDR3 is TGTGCCACCAGCAGAGCCCATCTAGCGGGGGAAGATACGCAGTATTTT. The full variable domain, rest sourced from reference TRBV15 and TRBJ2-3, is DAMVIQNPRYQVTQFGKPVTLSCSQTLNHNVMYWYQQKSSQAPKLLFHYYDKDFNNEADTPDNFQSRRPNTSFCFLDIRSPGLGDTAMYLCATSRAHLAGEDTQYFGPGTRLTVL.